This note documents a single TCR beta chain sequence. The data belong to a study of blood T cells in healthy people across ages. Study details: Roughly one uniquely barcoded beta molecule per two T cells was captured.

V lost 2 bases to trimming and J lost 6 bases; unmatched junction nucleotides: 6. CDR3 length: 14 amino acids. Germline V gene data show CDR1 as SGHDN and CDR2 as FVKESK. The authors ran a second PCR of roughly 6 to 12 cycles using a sample-barcoded 5' primer and a J-beta primer mix. From the 5' RACE reads, TCRdb called clonotypes with MiXCR, one entry per CDR3 protein. The repertoire holds approximately 2,000,000 distinct CDR3 sequences, about two fifths seen once, with 23% in the top ten. It was about 10 milliliters of peripheral blood that were drawn from each donor. This TCR derives from a human donor in good health. Material: blood. V usage is TRBV14 and J usage is TRBJ2-5, with TRBD1 matching over 7 bases. CDR3 in DNA: TGTGCCAGCAGCCAATTCAGGGGGTTGAAGACCCAGTACTTC. Translating gives CASSQFRGLKTQYF. Full variable domain (remainder filled in from reference TRBV14 and TRBJ2-5): EAGVTQFPSHSVIEKGQTVTLRCDPISGHDNLYWYRRVMGKEIKFLLHFVKESKQDESGMPNNRFLAERTGGTYSTLKVQPAELEDSGVYFCASSQFRGLKTQYFGPGTRLLVL.